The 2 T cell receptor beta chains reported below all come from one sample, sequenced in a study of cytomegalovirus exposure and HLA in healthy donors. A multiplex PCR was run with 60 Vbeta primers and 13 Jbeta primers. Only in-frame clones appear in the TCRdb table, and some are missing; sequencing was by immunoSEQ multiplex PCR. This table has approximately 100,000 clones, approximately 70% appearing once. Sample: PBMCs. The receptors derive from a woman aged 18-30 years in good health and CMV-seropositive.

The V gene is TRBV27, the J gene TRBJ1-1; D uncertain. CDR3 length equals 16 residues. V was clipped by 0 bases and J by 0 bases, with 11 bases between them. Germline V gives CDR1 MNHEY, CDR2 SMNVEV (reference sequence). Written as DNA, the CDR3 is TGTGCCAGCAGTTTATCCGGAGTGATCTTGAACACTGAAGCTTTCTTT. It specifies CASSLSGVILNTEAFF.

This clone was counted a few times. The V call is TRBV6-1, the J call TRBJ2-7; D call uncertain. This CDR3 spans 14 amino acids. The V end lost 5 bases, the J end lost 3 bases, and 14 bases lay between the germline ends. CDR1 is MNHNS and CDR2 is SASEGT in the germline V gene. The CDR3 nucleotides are TGTGCCAGCAGTTATTCGGAGATTGACTACGAGCAGTACTTC. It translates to CASSYSEIDYEQYF.